The sequence of this TCR beta chain was determined in a study of T cells after yellow fever vaccination. Template switching by 5'RACE produced TCR cDNA, adding a universal primer site and UMIs. TCRdb re-derived calls from the 5' RACE reads in MiXCR, one entry per CDR3 protein. The repertoire includes 340,000 or so distinct CDR3 sequences, around 12% of them detected once, and about 3% sits in the top ten. This clonotype occurred a few times. Its specificity is not known. Findings and limits, study-wide: Abundant contaminating clonotypes from the bulk population could appear in FACS-sorted repertoires.

The ends lost 2 bases at V and 8 bases at J; junction bases unmatched: 12. This CDR3 spans 16 amino acids. Germline assignment: CDR1 MNHEY and CDR2 SVGAGI. The V call is TRBV6-5, the J call TRBJ2-1; 7 bases agree with TRBD1. Material: CD4+ T cells sorted from PBMCs, obtained 15 days after the yellow fever booster vaccination. The receptor's source is a man aged 18-30 years who received the YFV17D yellow fever vaccine. The CDR3 nucleotides are TGTGCCAGCAGTTACCAGGGGGACCTTCCTGGCGATGAGCAGTTCTTC. The encoded protein is CASSYQGDLPGDEQFF.